This T cell receptor beta chain was documented in a study of response to subunit inactivated influenza vaccine. The study, taken as a whole, reports: Authors suggested each seasonal flu vaccination may recruit only limited numbers of new T cells.

The CDR3 is 14 residues long. Trimming stripped 4 bases from V and 6 bases from J, with 14 bases between. CDR1 and CDR2 from the germline V gene are MNHEY and SMNVEV (reference sequence). TCRdb used MiXCR to reprocess the RT-PCR reads, holding one entry per CDR3 protein. The sample contains about 700,000 distinct CDR3 sequences, approximately 15% of which appear only once. As to this clonotype: Its antigen is undetermined.

The chain joins TRBV27 to TRBJ2-3; no clear D gene. This TCR came from a man between 50 and 59 years old who received an inactivated influenza vaccine. The sample here was PBMCs from blood, taken around 14 days before vaccination. CDR3 coding DNA: TGTGCCAGCAGTTCGAACGGACGAGAGGATACGCAGTATTTT. Translated: CASSSNGREDTQYF.